This entry lists 11 T cell receptor beta chains sequenced from one sample in a study of OX40 agonist ivuxolimab in advanced cancers. The repertoire was sequenced with immunoSEQ multiplex PCR; TCRdb's copy has only in-frame clones and lacks some. The table shows approximately 100,000 clones, with over 85% occurring only once. Here the sequenced sample was CD4+ or CD8+ T cells sorted from blood, taken in a trial of the OX40 agonist ivuxolimab. Receptor source: an adult with an advanced solid tumor such as melanoma, head and neck, liver or kidney cancer.

The chain couples TRBV9 to TRBJ2-1; 7 nucleotides align to TRBD2. Germline CDR1 reads SGDLS; CDR2 reads YYNGEE. Trimming at V came to 2 bases and at J to 0 bases, leaving 8 bases not matched to a gene. This CDR3 region has 17 residues. This CDR3 reads CASSVDSGSSSYNEQFF. In DNA form, the CDR3 reads TGTGCCAGCAGCGTTGATAGCGGGTCAAGCTCCTACAATGAGCAGTTCTTC.

This chain uses TRBV19 with TRBJ2-3, with 8 bases aligning to TRBD2. Germline V lookup: CDR1 LNHDA, CDR2 SQIVND (reference sequence). The CDR3 covers 15 residues. V lost 3 bases to trimming and J lost 2 bases; unmatched junction nucleotides: 4. The CDR3 spells CASSMGGGFTDTQYF. Written as DNA, the CDR3 is TGTGCCAGTAGTATGGGCGGGGGGTTCACAGATACGCAGTATTTT.

The chain joins TRBV7-9 to TRBJ1-5; possibly TRBD1 for D (5 bases). Germline values: CDR1 SEHNR, CDR2 FQNEAQ (reference sequence). The CDR3 has 13 amino acids. Deletions cut 7 bases from V and 7 bases from J, with 14 bases between. The CDR3 sequence is CASTLGVGQPQHF. The CDR3 coding sequence is TGTGCCAGCACCCTAGGGGTGGGGCAGCCCCAGCATTTT.

The CDR3 loop is CATQDRVKNIQYF. CDR3 DNA sequence: TGTGCCACTCAGGACAGGGTTAAGAACATTCAGTACTTC. This sequence joins TRBV28 and TRBJ2-4, with 8 bases identical to TRBD1. Per the germline V gene, CDR1 is MDHEN and CDR2 is SYDVKM. CDR3 length: 13 residues. V lost 10 bases to trimming and J lost 7 bases; unmatched junction nucleotides: 9. Full variable domain (rest looked up from reference TRBV28 and TRBJ2-4): DVKVTQSSRYLVKRTGEKVFLECVQDMDHENMFWYRQDPGLGLRLIYFSYDVKMKEKGDIPEGYSVSREKKERFSLILESASTNQTSMYLCATQDRVKNIQYFGAGTRLSVL.

The chain is built from TRBV28 and TRBJ2-5; D is possibly TRBD2 (5 bases). The CDR3 totals 13 residues. CDR1 is MDHEN, CDR2 SYDVKM, per germline. V was clipped by 5 bases and J by 0 bases, with 7 bases between them. The CDR3: CASSRLYQETQYF. As DNA, the CDR3 is TGTGCCAGCAGTCGACTATACCAAGAGACCCAGTACTTC.

The J gene is TRBJ1-2, the V gene TRBV7-2; TRBD1 aligns across 9 bases. This CDR3 has 18 residues. Germline V CDR1 and CDR2: SGHTA, FQGNSA. The V and J ends lost 6 bases and 8 bases, in that order; junction bases with no gene match: 22. DNA of the CDR3: TGTGCCAGCAGGCCAACCGGGACAGGGAGAGAAGGGGTCTGGGGCTACACCTTC. It translates to CASRPTGTGREGVWGYTF.

CDR3 amino acids: CASSLTRGEGNTEAFF. The CDR3 nucleotides are TGTGCCAGCAGTTTAACCAGGGGTGAGGGAAACACTGAAGCTTTCTTT. V is TRBV7-2 and J is TRBJ1-1; D may be TRBD1 (6 bases). CDR3 length: 16 amino acids. Germline CDR1 is SGHTA and CDR2 is FQGNSA. V was cut by 6 bases and J by 2 bases, with 19 bases left in between.

This clone was seen only once. V is TRBV5-5 and J is TRBJ1-3; the D gene is possibly TRBD1 (5 bases). Germline CDR1 and CDR2: SGHKS and YYEKEE (reference sequence). With 6 bases removed from V and 2 bases from J, the gap between germline ends came to 21 bases. The CDR3 totals 17 residues. The CDR3 DNA reads as TGTGCCAGCACCCCGGGGACGGGGATTGGGACTGGAAACACCATATATTTT. It encodes CASTPGTGIGTGNTIYF.

This chain links TRBV10-3 with TRBJ1-3, with a weak D call TRBD1 (6 bases). V lost 2 bases and J 3 bases, leaving 14 bases between the germline ends. The CDR3 extends over 16 amino acids. Germline V CDR1 and CDR2: ENHRY, SYGVKD. The CDR3 reads CAISERGGIFGNTIYF. In DNA form, the CDR3 reads TGTGCCATCAGTGAGAGGGGGGGGATCTTTGGAAACACCATATATTTT.

The gene calls are TRBV6-5 and TRBJ1-2, with unresolved D. The ends were cut back, 5 bases at V and 8 bases at J, with 9 bases in the middle. This CDR3 region has 11 residues. Germline CDR1 is MNHEY and CDR2 is SVGAGI. Here the CDR3 DNA reads TGTGCCAGCAGTGACATTCTGGGCTACACCTTC. Translation: CASSDILGYTF.

The chain uses TRBV14 and TRBJ1-4; 11 nucleotides agree with TRBD1. The germline CDR1 and CDR2 sequences are SGHDN and FVKESK. This CDR3 region has 16 residues. The junction had 3 bases not matched to a gene; V was cut back by 5 bases and J by 1 base. The CDR3 loop is CASSYGTGGTNEKLFF. CDR3 nucleotide sequence: TGTGCCAGCAGCTACGGGACAGGGGGAACTAATGAAAAACTGTTTTTT.